The clone carrying this T cell receptor (beta chain) occurred many times. This sample stems from a study of patients and donors after allogeneic stem cell transplantation. MiXCR, run by TCRdb on the RT-PCR reads, gives a single entry per CDR3 protein. The sample shows tens of thousands of distinct CDR3 sequences, 4.5% to 5% of them seen only once. Germline V gene data show CDR1 as SGDLS and CDR2 as YYNGEE. V shed 0 bases and J 7 bases; nucleotides not matched to a gene: 5. This CDR3 is 16 amino acids long. The sequenced material came from blood, either unsorted or a sorted T cell fraction (not recorded which). The chain combines TRBV9 with TRBJ1-4; TRBD1 matches at 11 bases. The receptor was derived from a human donor who was either an allogeneic HSCT recipient or a stem cell or donor lymphocyte infusion donor (not recorded which). It is not recorded whose cells these are; they may come from a transplant donor. CDR3 sequence: CASSVGTGGIGEKLFF. CDR3 nucleotide sequence: TGTGCCAGCAGCGTAGGGACAGGGGGCATCGGTGAAAAACTGTTTTTT.